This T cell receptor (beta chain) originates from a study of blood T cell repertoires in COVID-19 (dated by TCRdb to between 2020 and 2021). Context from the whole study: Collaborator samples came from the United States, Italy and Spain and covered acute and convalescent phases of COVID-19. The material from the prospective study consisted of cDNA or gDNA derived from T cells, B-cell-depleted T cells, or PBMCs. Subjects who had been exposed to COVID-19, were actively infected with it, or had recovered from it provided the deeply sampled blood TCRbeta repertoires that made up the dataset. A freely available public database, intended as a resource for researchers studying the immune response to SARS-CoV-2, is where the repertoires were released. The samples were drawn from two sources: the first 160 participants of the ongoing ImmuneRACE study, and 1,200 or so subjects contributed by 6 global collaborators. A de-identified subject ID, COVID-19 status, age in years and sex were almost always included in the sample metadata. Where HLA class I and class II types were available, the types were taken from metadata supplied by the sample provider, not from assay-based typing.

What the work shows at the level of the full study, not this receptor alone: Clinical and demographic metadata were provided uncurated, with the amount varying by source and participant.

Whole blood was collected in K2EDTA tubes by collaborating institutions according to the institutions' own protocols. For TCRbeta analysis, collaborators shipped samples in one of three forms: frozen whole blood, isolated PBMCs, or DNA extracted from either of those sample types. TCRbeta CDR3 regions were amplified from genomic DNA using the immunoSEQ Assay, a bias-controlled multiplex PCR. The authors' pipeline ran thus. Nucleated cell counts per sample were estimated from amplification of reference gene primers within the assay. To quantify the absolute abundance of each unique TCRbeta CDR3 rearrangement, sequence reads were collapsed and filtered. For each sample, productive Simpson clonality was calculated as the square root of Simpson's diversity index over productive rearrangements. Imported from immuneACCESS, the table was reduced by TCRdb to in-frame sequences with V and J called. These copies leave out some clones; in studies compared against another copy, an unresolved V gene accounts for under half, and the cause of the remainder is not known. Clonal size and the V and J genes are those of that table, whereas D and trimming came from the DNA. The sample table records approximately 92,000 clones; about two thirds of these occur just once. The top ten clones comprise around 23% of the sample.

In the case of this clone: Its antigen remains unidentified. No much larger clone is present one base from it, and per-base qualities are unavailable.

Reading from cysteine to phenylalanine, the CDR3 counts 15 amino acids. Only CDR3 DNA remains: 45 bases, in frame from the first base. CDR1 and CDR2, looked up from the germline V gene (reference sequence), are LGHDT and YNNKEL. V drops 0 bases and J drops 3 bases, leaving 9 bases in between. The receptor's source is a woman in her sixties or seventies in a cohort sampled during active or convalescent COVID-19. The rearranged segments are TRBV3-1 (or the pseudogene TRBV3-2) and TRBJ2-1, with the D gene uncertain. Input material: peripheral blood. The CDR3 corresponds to CASSQDAAGYNEQFF. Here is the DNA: TGTGCCAGCAGCCAAGATGCGGCTGGCTACAATGAGCAGTTCTTC.